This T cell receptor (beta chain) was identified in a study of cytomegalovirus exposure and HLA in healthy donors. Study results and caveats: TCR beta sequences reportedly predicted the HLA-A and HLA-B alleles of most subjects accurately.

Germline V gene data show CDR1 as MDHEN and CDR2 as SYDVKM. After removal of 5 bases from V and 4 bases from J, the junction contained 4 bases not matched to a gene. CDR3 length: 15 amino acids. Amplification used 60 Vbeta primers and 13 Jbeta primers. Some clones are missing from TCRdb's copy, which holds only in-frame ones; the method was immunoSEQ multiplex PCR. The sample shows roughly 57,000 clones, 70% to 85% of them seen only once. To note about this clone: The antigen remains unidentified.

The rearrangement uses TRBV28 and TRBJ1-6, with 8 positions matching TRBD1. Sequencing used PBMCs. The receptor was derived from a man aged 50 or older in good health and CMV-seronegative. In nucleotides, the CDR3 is TGTGCCAGCAGTCCCCGGGACAGGTATAATTCACCCCTCCACTTT. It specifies CASSPRDRYNSPLHF. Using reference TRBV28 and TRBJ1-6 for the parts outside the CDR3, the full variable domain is DVKVTQSSRYLVKRTGEKVFLECVQDMDHENMFWYRQDPGLGLRLIYFSYDVKMKEKGDIPEGYSVSREKKERFSLILESASTNQTSMYLCASSPRDRYNSPLHFGNGTRLTVT.